This TCR beta chain derives from a study of blood T cell repertoires in COVID-19. Study-wide context: The origin of the acute and convalescent COVID-19 samples was the United States, Italy and Spain.

Looked up from germline, CDR1 is MNHEY and CDR2 is SVGAGI. V shed 8 bases and J shed 11 bases, with 22 bases lying between them. The CDR3 consists of 15 residues. In the source study's methods: Counts of nucleated cells, estimated from reference gene primer amplification, were obtained. Libraries were prepared by immunoSEQ multiplex PCR; TCRdb keeps only in-frame clonotypes and omits some of them. V, J and clone size reflect that table, while D and trimming were determined from the DNA. This sample carries roughly 70,000 clones, more than 85% of them seen once, and the ten largest clones take 3.5% to 5%.

The sample comprised peripheral blood. The chain uses TRBV6-5 and TRBJ2-6; D is perhaps TRBD1 (6 bases). This sequence was found in a man aged 70-80 years with active COVID-19. The CDR3 region is CASSPFRDTSYVLTF. The CDR3 DNA reads as TGTGCCAGCTCACCCTTCCGGGACACCTCCTACGTCCTGACTTTC.